These 25 T cell receptor beta chains originate from one sample sequenced in a study of blood T cell repertoires in COVID-19. Produced via immunoSEQ multiplex PCR; TCRdb's table is partial and in-frame only. The data contain roughly 170,000 clones, 84% of them singletons. Sequenced: peripheral blood. The receptors come from a human donor in a cohort sampled during active COVID-19.

This sequence joins TRBV11-2 and TRBJ2-7, with TRBD1 identical over 9 bases. Germline CDR1 reads SGHAT; CDR2 reads FQNNGV. The CDR3 consists of 14 residues. The V gene end was trimmed by 5 bases and the J gene end by 4 bases; junction bases not matched to a gene: 6. DNA for the CDR3: TGTGCCAGCAGCCCGGGACAGGGAACTTACGAGCAGTACTTC. This encodes CASSPGQGTYEQYF. The full variable domain, with the rest looked up from reference TRBV11-2 and TRBJ2-7, is EAGVAQSPRYKIIEKRQSVAFWCNPISGHATLYWYQQILGQGPKLLIQFQNNGVVDDSQLPKDRFSAERLKGVDSTLKIQPAKLEDSAVYLCASSPGQGTYEQYFGPGTRLTVT.

The chain joins TRBV11-3 to TRBJ2-5; 9 nucleotides line up with TRBD2. After removal of 5 bases from V and 5 bases from J, the junction contained 3 bases not matched to a gene. The CDR3 has 13 amino acids. CDR1 is SGHNT and CDR2 is YENEEA in the germline V gene. The DNA for the CDR3 is TGTGCCAGCAGCCTAGGACTAGCGGAGACCCAGTACTTC. It translates to CASSLGLAETQYF.

The V call is TRBV18, the J call TRBJ2-5; D perhaps matches TRBD2 (5 bases). The germline V gene has CDR1 KGHSH and CDR2 LQKENI. CDR3 size: 15 residues. Between the trimmed V and J ends, which lost 1 base and 4 bases, there was a span of 13 bases. Here the CDR3 DNA reads TGTGCCAGCTCACCACGTCTACTAGTCCCAGAGACCCAGTACTTC. Encoded protein: CASSPRLLVPETQYF.

V and J are TRBV18 and TRBJ1-1; the D gene is possibly TRBD1 (5 bases). CDR1 and CDR2 (germline): KGHSH, LQKENI. The CDR3 covers 16 residues. Trimming cost V 1 base and J 0 bases, with 12 bases left between them. The CDR3 nucleotides read TGTGCCAGCTCACCACGGGGCGGCAGGGTGAACACTGAAGCTTTCTTT. Protein product: CASSPRGGRVNTEAFF.

The rearrangement uses TRBV6-1 and TRBJ2-7; D gene uncertain. Germline assignment: CDR1 MNHNS and CDR2 SASEGT. The CDR3 extends over 12 amino acids. Trimming left V 3 bases short and J 3 bases short, with 6 bases between. The CDR3 loop is CASSEGSYEQYF. The CDR3, as DNA: TGTGCCAGCAGTGAGGGCAGCTACGAGCAGTACTTC.

The CDR3 loop reads CASSLDQGRNYGYTF. The CDR3 nucleotides read TGCGCCAGCAGCTTGGATCAAGGGAGGAACTATGGCTACACCTTC. The V gene is TRBV5-1, the J gene TRBJ1-2; no clear D. The germline V gene has CDR1 SGHRS and CDR2 YFSETQ. This CDR3 is 15 amino acids long. V was shortened by 0 bases and J by 2 bases, with 11 bases between the two germline ends.

This clone was seen once. The chain has TRBV5-5 and TRBJ1-1; D is perhaps TRBD1 (5 bases). V lost 4 bases and J 7 bases, leaving 11 bases between the germline ends. This CDR3 contains 12 residues. The V gene's germline CDR1 is SGHKS and CDR2 YYEKEE (reference sequence). Here the CDR3 reads CASSPWGVEAFF. The CDR3 nucleotides are TGTGCCAGCAGCCCGTGGGGGGTTGAAGCTTTCTTT.

This clone was counted a single time. The rearrangement joins TRBV11-2 to TRBJ1-1; D might be TRBD1 (5 bases). The germline V gene has CDR1 SGHAT and CDR2 FQNNGV. CDR3 length: 15 amino acids. Trimming shortened V by 4 bases and J by 1 base, and 13 bases separated the two germline ends. In DNA form, the CDR3 reads TGTGCCAGCAGCTCTGGGGACTATTCGAACACTGAAGCTTTCTTT. This sequence encodes CASSSGDYSNTEAFF.

The chain uses TRBV7-9 and TRBJ2-1, with 7 positions matching TRBD1. The CDR3 runs 16 residues. The trim removed 5 bases at V and 4 bases at J, leaving 11 bases unmatched. Germline V gene data show CDR1 as SEHNR and CDR2 as FQNEAQ (reference sequence). CDR3 amino acids: CASSAPTGSHYNEQFF. DNA of the CDR3: TGTGCCAGCAGCGCACCGACAGGGAGTCATTACAATGAGCAGTTCTTC. The entire variable domain, with the rest obtained from reference TRBV7-9 and TRBJ2-1, is as follows: DTGVSQNPRHKITKRGQNVTFRCDPISEHNRLYWYRQTLGQGPEFLTYFQNEAQLEKSRLLSDRFSAERPKGSFSTLEIQRTEQGDSAMYLCASSAPTGSHYNEQFFGPGTRLTVL.

The genes are TRBV18 and TRBJ1-6, with D possibly matching TRBD1 (5 bases). V lost 3 bases, J lost 8 bases, and 14 bases lay in between. Germline assignment: CDR1 KGHSH and CDR2 LQKENI. The CDR3 has 15 residues. The CDR3 spells CASSPVLGGDSPLHF. The CDR3, as DNA: TGTGCCAGCTCACCCGTCTTGGGGGGTGATTCACCCCTCCACTTT.

This rearrangement joins TRBV19 to TRBJ2-7, with D possibly matching TRBD2 (7 bases). The CDR3 contains 15 residues. Germline V gene data show CDR1 as LNHDA and CDR2 as SQIVND (reference sequence). Trimming removed 7 bases at V and 6 bases at J, with 22 bases between. The CDR3 bases are TGTGCCAGTAAGGGAGGGGGGGCGACTGGTGGCGAGCAGTACTTC. This gives the protein CASKGGGATGGEQYF.

The V and J genes are TRBV5-4 and TRBJ2-5, with 8 bases matching TRBD2. The CDR3 extends over 16 amino acids. Trimming cost V 2 bases and J 1 base; bases outside gene matches: 7. CDR1 is SGHNT, CDR2 YYREEE, per germline (reference sequence). The CDR3 spells CASSFDGGASQETQYF. The CDR3 region has the DNA TGTGCCAGCAGCTTCGACGGGGGGGCTTCCCAAGAGACCCAGTACTTC.

The chain couples TRBV5-1 to TRBJ2-1; D is unclear. Per germline, CDR1 SGHRS and CDR2 YFSETQ. This CDR3 region has 14 residues. Trimming shortened V by 0 bases and J by 5 bases, and 9 bases separated the two germline ends. CDR3 nucleotides: TGCGCCAGCAGCTTGGAGGCGGAAGACAATGAGCAGTTCTTC. It translates to CASSLEAEDNEQFF.

The V and J genes are TRBV10-3 and TRBJ2-1; 9 bases line up with TRBD2. The V and J ends lost 3 bases and 3 bases, in that order; junction bases with no gene match: 9. Germline lookup yields CDR1 ENHRY and CDR2 SYGVKD. This CDR3 is 17 amino acids long. The CDR3 DNA sequence: TGTGCCATCAGTGACCCTTCAGCGGGGGGAAGCTACAATGAGCAGTTCTTC. This gives the protein CAISDPSAGGSYNEQFF.

The rearrangement uses TRBV5-4 and TRBJ2-7, with a weak D call TRBD2 (6 bases). Per germline, CDR1 SGHNT and CDR2 YYREEE (reference sequence). V was pared by 4 bases and J by 3 bases, with 11 bases between. The CDR3 consists of 13 residues. CDR3 nucleotides: TGTGCCAGCAGCCCGGGACTGAACTACGAGCAGTACTTC. Its protein is CASSPGLNYEQYF.

DNA of the CDR3: TGTGCCAGCAGCCGGGACAGACACTACGAGCAGTACTTC. As protein: CASSRDRHYEQYF. This chain links TRBV12-3 or TRBV12-4 with TRBJ2-7; 7 nucleotides align to TRBD1. V gave up 6 bases and J gave up 3 bases; unmatched junction bases: 5. The CDR3 is made up of 13 amino acids.

The chain links TRBV19 to TRBJ2-1, with D perhaps matching TRBD1 (5 bases). The CDR3 totals 14 residues. Trimming stripped 0 bases from V and 7 bases from J, with 10 bases between. CDR1 is LNHDA and CDR2 is SQIVND in the germline V gene (reference sequence). Here the CDR3 reads CASSIEGLWNEQFF. Written as DNA, the CDR3 is TGTGCCAGTAGTATAGAGGGGCTTTGGAATGAGCAGTTCTTC.

This sequence joins TRBV19 and TRBJ1-2; 7 bases are shared with TRBD1. The CDR3 runs to 16 residues. CDR1 and CDR2 (germline): LNHDA, SQIVND (reference sequence). Trimming at V came to 4 bases and at J to 4 bases, leaving 12 bases not matched to a gene. CDR3 residues: CASSKGWQGEAYGYTF. In DNA form, the CDR3 reads TGTGCCAGTAGTAAAGGTTGGCAGGGGGAGGCCTATGGCTACACCTTC.

The J gene is TRBJ2-1, the V gene TRBV27; D is undetermined. Germline CDR1 MNHEY, CDR2 SMNVEV (reference sequence). The ends were cut back, 5 bases at V and 7 bases at J, with 15 bases in the middle. CDR3 length equals 14 residues. DNA of the CDR3: TGTGCCAGCAGTCGAACAGCTATAAGTAATGAGCAGTTCTTC. Protein: CASSRTAISNEQFF.

This chain joins TRBV9 and TRBJ2-2; 11 bases map to TRBD2. Trimming removed 5 bases from V and 3 bases from J; junction bases left unmatched: 3. CDR3 size: 15 residues. Germline V gene lookup returns CDR1 SGDLS and CDR2 YYNGEE. The CDR3 DNA reads TGTGCCAGCAGACGGACTAGCGGGTACACCGGGGAGCTGTTTTTT. As protein: CASRRTSGYTGELFF.

V and J are TRBV9 and TRBJ2-7; 11 bases line up with TRBD2. With V trimmed by 2 bases and J by 5 bases, 3 bases remained unmatched. Germline CDR1 and CDR2: SGDLS and YYNGEE. There are 14 residues in the CDR3. In DNA, the CDR3 is TGTGCCAGCAGCGTTAGCGGGGGGGCCGACGAGCAGTACTTC. Its translation: CASSVSGGADEQYF.

The chain links TRBV12-3 or TRBV12-4 to TRBJ1-2; D may be TRBD1 (6 bases). Trimming took 4 bases from V and 5 from J, leaving 11 bases between them. The length of the CDR3 is 13 residues. CDR3 protein: CASSSGGKYGYTF. For the CDR3, the DNA is TGTGCCAGCAGTTCTGGGGGCAAATATGGCTACACCTTC.

This clone was counted a few times. The J gene is TRBJ1-5, the V gene TRBV7-3; 8 nucleotides match TRBD1. With 5 bases clipped from V and 8 bases from J, the junction kept 5 bases outside the gene matches. The CDR3 runs 13 residues. Germline V CDR1 and CDR2: SGHTA, FQGTGA. CDR3 DNA sequence: TGTGCCAGCAGCCCCGGACAGGGTGAGCCCCAGCATTTT. Amino acids: CASSPGQGEPQHF.

The chain links TRBV30 to TRBJ1-2; D is perhaps TRBD1 (5 bases). V was shortened by 0 bases and J by 3 bases, with 8 bases between the two germline ends. Germline V CDR1 and CDR2: GTSNPN, SVGIG (reference sequence). The CDR3 runs 13 residues. CDR3 coding DNA: TGTGCCTGGAGTGTACAAGGGGACTATGGCTACACCTTC. Translated, it gives CAWSVQGDYGYTF.

The chain combines TRBV6-6 with TRBJ1-1; D might be TRBD1 (6 bases). CDR1 is MNHNY and CDR2 is SVGAGI in the germline V gene (reference sequence). The CDR3 consists of 15 residues. Trimming left V 2 bases short and J 1 base short, with 11 bases between. The DNA for the CDR3 is TGTGCCAGCAGTTACGGGCCAGGGGCGAACACTGAAGCTTTCTTT. It specifies CASSYGPGANTEAFF.